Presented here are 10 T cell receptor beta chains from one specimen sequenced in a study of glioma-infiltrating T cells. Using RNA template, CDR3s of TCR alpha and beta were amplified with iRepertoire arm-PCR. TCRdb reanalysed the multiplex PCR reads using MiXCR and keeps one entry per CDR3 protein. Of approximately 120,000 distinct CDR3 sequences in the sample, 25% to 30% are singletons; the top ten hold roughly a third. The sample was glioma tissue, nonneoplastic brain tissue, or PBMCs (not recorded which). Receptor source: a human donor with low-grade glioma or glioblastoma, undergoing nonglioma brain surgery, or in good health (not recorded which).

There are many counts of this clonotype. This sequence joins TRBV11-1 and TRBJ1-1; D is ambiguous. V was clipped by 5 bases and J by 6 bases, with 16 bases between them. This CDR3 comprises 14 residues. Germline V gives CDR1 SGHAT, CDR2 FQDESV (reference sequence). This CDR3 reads CASSLNWGEAEAFF. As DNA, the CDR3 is TGTGCCAGCAGCCTGAACTGGGGAGAGGCTGAAGCTTTCTTT.

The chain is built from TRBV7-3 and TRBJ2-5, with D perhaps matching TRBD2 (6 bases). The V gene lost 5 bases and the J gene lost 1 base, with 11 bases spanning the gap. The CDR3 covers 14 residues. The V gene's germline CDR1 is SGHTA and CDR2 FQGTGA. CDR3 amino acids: CASSPTRAQETQYF. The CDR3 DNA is TGTGCCAGCAGCCCGACTAGGGCCCAAGAGACCCAGTACTTC.

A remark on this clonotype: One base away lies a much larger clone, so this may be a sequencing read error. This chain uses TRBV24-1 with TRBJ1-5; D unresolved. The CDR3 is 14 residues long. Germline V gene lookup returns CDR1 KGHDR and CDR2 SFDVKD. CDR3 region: CATSDPSTNQPKHF. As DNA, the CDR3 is TGTGCCACCAGTGACCCTTCAACCAATCAGCCCAAGCATTTT.

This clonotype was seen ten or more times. CDR3 in DNA: TGTGCCAGCAGCCAATCCAGGGGGACATCCTACGAGCAGTACTTC. Translated, it gives CASSQSRGTSYEQYF. The gene calls are TRBV3-1 and TRBJ2-7; 7 bases line up with TRBD1. The CDR3 has 15 amino acids. The trim removed 2 bases at V and 1 base at J, leaving 5 bases unmatched. Germline CDR1 is LGHDT and CDR2 is YNNKEL (reference sequence).

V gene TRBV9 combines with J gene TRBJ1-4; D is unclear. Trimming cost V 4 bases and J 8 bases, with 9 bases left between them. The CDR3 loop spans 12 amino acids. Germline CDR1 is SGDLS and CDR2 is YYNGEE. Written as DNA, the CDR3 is TGTGCCAGCAGCCCCGGACGAGAAAAACTGTTTTTT. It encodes CASSPGREKLFF.

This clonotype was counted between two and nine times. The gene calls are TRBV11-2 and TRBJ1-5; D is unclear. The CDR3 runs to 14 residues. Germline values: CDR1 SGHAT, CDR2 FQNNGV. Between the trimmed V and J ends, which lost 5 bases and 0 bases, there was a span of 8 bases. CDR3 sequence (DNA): TGTGCCAGCAGCGTCACCTCTAGCAATCAGCCCCAGCATTTT. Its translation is CASSVTSSNQPQHF.

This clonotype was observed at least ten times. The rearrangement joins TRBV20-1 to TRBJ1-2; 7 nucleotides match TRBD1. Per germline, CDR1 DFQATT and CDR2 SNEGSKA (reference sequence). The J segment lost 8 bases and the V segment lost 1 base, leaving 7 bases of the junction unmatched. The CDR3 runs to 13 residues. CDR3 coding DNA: TGCAGTGCTAGAGCCGGGACAGTTGAGGGCTACACCTTC. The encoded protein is CSARAGTVEGYTF.

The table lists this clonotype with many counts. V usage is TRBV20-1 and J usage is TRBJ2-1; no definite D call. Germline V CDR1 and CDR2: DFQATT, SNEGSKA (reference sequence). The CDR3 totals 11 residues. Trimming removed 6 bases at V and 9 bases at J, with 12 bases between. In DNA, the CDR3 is TGCAGTGCCCAGGACCGGACTGAGCAGTTCTTC. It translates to CSAQDRTEQFF.

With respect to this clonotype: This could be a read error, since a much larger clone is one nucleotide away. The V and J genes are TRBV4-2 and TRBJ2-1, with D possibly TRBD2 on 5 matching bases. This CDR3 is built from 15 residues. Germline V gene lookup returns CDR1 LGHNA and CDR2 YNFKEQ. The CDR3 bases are TGTGCCAGCATCCAAGTCGAGGGTGGAAGCAATGAGCAGTTCTTC. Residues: CASIQVEGGSNEQFF.

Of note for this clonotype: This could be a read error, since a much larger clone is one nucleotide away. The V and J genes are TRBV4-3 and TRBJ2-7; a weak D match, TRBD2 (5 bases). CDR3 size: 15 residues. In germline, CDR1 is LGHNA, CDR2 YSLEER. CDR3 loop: CAGSRGLWLGYEQYF. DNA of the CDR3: TGCGCCGGCAGTCGAGGACTCTGGCTCGGGTACGAGCAGTACTTC.